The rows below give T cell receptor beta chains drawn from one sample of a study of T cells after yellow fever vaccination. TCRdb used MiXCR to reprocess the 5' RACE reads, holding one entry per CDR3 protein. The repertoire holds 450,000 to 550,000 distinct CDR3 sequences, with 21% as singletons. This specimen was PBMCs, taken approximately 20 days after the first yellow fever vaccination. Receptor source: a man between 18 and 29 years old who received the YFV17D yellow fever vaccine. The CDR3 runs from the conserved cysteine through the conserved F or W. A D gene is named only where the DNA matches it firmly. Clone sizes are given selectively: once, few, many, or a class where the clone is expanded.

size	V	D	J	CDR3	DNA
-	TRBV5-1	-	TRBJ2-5	CASSRAVQETQYF	TGTGCCAGCAGCAGAGCGGTCCAAGAGACCCAGTACTTC
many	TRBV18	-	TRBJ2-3	CASSPRDTQYF	TGTGCCAGCTCACCACGGGATACGCAGTATTTT
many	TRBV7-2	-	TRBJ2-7	CASSLQAGQLSEQYF	TGTGCCAGCAGCTTACAGGCAGGGCAGCTCAGCGAGCAGTACTTC
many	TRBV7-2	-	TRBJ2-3	CASSLLGTQYF	TGTGCCAGCAGTTTGCTGGGTACGCAGTATTTT
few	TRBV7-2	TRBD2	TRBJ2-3	CASSPRPAGADTQYF	TGTGCCAGCAGCCCAAGACCCGCGGGGGCAGATACGCAGTATTTT
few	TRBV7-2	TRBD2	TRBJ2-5	CASSLVSGGDETQYF	TGTGCCAGCAGCTTAGTTAGCGGGGGAGACGAGACCCAGTACTTC
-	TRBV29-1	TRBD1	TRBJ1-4	CSVGDRANEKLFF	TGCAGCGTGGGGGACAGGGCTAATGAAAAACTGTTTTTT
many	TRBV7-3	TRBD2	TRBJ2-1	CASSLQAGGRDEQFF	TGTGCCAGCAGCTTACAAGCGGGGGGGCGGGATGAGCAGTTCTTC
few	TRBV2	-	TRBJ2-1	CASTRSGGVEYYEQFF	TGTGCCAGCACTAGGAGTGGGGGTGTCGAGTATTATGAGCAGTTCTTC
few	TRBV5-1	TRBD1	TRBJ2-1	CASSPHGTGYNEQFF	TGCGCCAGCAGCCCACATGGGACAGGGTACAATGAGCAGTTCTTC
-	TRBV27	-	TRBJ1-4	CASSLGALGEKLFF	TGTGCCAGCAGTTTAGGTGCATTGGGTGAAAAACTGTTTTTT
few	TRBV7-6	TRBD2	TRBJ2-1	CASSFHGLGLAGGNEQFF	TGTGCCAGCAGCTTTCACGGGCTCGGACTAGCGGGGGGGAATGAGCAGTTCTTC
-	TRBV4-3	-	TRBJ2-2	CASSQDPAGIETGELFF	TGCGCCAGCAGCCAAGATCCGGCGGGTATAGAGACCGGGGAGCTGTTTTTT
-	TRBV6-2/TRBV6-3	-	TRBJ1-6	CASSYAAHNSPLLF	TGTGCCAGCAGTTACGCTGCTCATAATTCACCCCTCCTCTTT
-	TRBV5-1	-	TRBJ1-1	CASSSPTAGNTEAFF	TGCGCCAGCAGCTCCCCGACCGCTGGGAACACTGAAGCTTTCTTT
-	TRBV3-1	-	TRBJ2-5	CASSYRQLQETQYF	TGTGCCAGCAGCTATAGACAGCTGCAAGAGACCCAGTACTTC
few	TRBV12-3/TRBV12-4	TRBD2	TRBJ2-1	CASSLRTSGGALFF	TGTGCCAGCAGTTTGCGGACTAGCGGGGGGGCCTTGTTCTTC
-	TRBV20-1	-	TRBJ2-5	CSARGPTHETQYF	TGCAGTGCTAGAGGGCCCACCCACGAGACCCAGTACTTC
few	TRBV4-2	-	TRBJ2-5	CASSRVCGSCEETQYF	TGTGCCAGCAGCCGGGTATGCGGGTCATGCGAAGAGACCCAGTACTTC
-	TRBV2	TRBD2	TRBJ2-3	CASSEATSGDTDTQYF	TGTGCCAGCAGTGAAGCGACTAGCGGGGACACAGATACGCAGTATTTT
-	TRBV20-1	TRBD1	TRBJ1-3	CSAKDRGSSGNTIYF	TGCAGTGCGAAGGACAGGGGGTCCTCTGGAAACACCATATATTTT
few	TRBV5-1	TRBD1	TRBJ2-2	CATKTGVNTGELFF	TGCGCGACCAAGACAGGGGTTAACACCGGGGAGCTGTTTTTT
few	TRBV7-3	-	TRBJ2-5	CASSSSGYQETQYF	TGTGCCAGCAGCTCGAGCGGGTACCAAGAGACCCAGTACTTC
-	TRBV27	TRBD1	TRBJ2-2	CASSLFPGGTGELFF	TGTGCCAGCAGTTTGTTTCCAGGGGGTACCGGGGAGCTGTTTTTT
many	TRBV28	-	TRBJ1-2	CASSLNSLRVLYGYTF	TGTGCCAGCAGTTTAAACTCACTCAGGGTGCTCTATGGCTACACCTTC
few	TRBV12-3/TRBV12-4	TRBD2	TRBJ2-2	CASTVSSGPRGELFF	TGTGCCAGCACCGTATCTAGCGGCCCCCGCGGGGAGCTGTTTTTT
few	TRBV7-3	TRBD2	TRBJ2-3	CASSLQVAGGTQYF	TGTGCCAGCAGCTTACAGGTTGCGGGGGGTACGCAGTATTTT
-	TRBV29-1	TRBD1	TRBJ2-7	CSVGPGGPYEQYF	TGCAGCGTTGGCCCAGGGGGCCCCTACGAGCAGTACTTC
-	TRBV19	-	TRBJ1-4	CASSSRTDSTNEKLFF	TGTGCCAGTAGCTCGCGGACAGACTCAACTAATGAAAAACTGTTTTTT
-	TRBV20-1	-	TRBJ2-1	CSAVPSSYNEQFF	TGCAGTGCTGTTCCGAGCTCCTACAATGAGCAGTTCTTC
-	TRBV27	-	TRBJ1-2	CASSPGMGVPGYTF	TGTGCCAGCAGCCCCGGGATGGGGGTCCCTGGCTACACCTTC
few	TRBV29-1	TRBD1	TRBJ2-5	CSAKGQGGKTQYF	TGCAGCGCAAAAGGACAGGGTGGAAAGACCCAGTACTTC
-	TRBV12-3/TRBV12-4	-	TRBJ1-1	CASNLGVNTEAFF	TGTGCCAGCAACCTTGGGGTGAACACTGAAGCTTTCTTT
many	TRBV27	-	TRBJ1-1	CASSPWTGGTEAFF	TGTGCCAGCAGTCCCTGGACTGGGGGCACTGAAGCTTTCTTT
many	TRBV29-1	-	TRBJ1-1	CSVVWGTEAFF	TGCAGCGTAGTCTGGGGGACTGAAGCTTTCTTT
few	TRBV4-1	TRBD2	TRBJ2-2	CASSQASGGKLGELFF	TGCGCCAGCAGCCAAGCTAGCGGGGGGAAATTAGGGGAGCTGTTTTTT
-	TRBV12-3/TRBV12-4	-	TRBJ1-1	CASSFHVSEAFF	TGTGCCAGCAGTTTTCACGTTTCTGAAGCTTTCTTT
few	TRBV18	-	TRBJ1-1	CASSLHGNTEAFF	TGTGCCAGCTCCCTACACGGGAACACTGAAGCTTTCTTT
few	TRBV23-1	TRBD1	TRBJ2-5	CASIQGDGETQYF	TGCGCCAGCATACAGGGGGATGGGGAGACCCAGTACTTC
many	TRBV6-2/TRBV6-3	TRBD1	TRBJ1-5	CASSYSPGQGALGQPQHF	TGTGCCAGCAGTTACTCTCCGGGACAGGGGGCTCTAGGACAGCCCCAGCATTTT
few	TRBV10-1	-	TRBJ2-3	CASSDRGHTDTQYF	TGCGCCAGCAGTGACAGGGGACACACAGATACGCAGTATTTT
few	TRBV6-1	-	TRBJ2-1	CASSGATIEQFF	TGTGCCAGCAGTGGTGCTACGATAGAGCAGTTCTTC
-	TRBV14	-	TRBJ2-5	CASSQFIGQETQYF	TGTGCCAGCAGCCAATTTATCGGACAAGAGACCCAGTACTTC
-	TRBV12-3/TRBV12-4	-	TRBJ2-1	CASSLSAGAHNEQFF	TGTGCCAGCAGTCTGAGCGCGGGGGCCCACAATGAGCAGTTCTTC
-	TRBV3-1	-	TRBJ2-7	CASSQRAGSGEQYF	TGTGCCAGCAGCCAGCGCGCGGGGAGTGGGGAGCAGTACTTC